Sequencing of this T cell receptor (beta chain) was carried out in a study of cytomegalovirus exposure and HLA in healthy donors. Study-level information: Of fewer than 450 genotyped donors, 70% to 85% clustered with self-reported Caucasian donors. Study conclusions and caveats: The classifier reportedly diagnosed cytomegalovirus status with high specificity and sensitivity. What a later analysis showed was that several of the most significant clusters appeared linked to common viral pathogens.

Remarks on this clone: Its matching antigen is unknown.

The primer mix had 60 Vbeta and 13 Jbeta primers. Produced via immunoSEQ multiplex PCR; TCRdb's table is partial and in-frame only. This table lists approximately 190,000 clones. The CDR3 length is 18 residues. Losses at the gene ends were 4 bases for V and 7 bases for J; bases not matched to a gene: 14. The V gene's germline CDR1 is SGHTA and CDR2 FQGNSA. The chain has TRBV7-2 and TRBJ2-1, with TRBD1 matching over 12 bases. The sequence was obtained from a man younger than 40 in good health and CMV-seronegative. Material: PBMCs. In DNA form, the CDR3 reads TGTGCCAGCAGCTCGAGAGGCCCGGGACAGGGGGCGCGGAATGAGCAGTTCTTC. Translated, it gives CASSSRGPGQGARNEQFF.